This T cell receptor (beta chain) emerged from a study of cytomegalovirus exposure and HLA in healthy donors. Across the whole study: A preliminary data release comprised around 90 million unique TCRs obtained from HLA-typed donors.

With 60 Vbeta and 13 Jbeta primers, the PCR was carried out. Repertoires were generated with immunoSEQ multiplex PCR, while TCRdb's copy carries only in-frame clones and drops some. The data show 62,000 or so clones, roughly 84% seen once. Notes on the study in general: Earlier results showed most TCR beta V segments being productive about 87% or about 30% of the time.

Worth noting for this clone: The antigen remains unidentified.

The source of this sequence is a man between 25 and 39 years old in good health and CMV-seronegative. The source material was PBMCs.

CDR3 amino acids: CASSPPLAGESPLHF. In DNA form, the CDR3 reads TGTGCCAGCAGCCCGCCATTGGCAGGGGAATCACCCCTCCACTTT. The V gene is TRBV7-8, the J gene TRBJ1-6; D might be TRBD1 (6 bases). V gave up 5 bases and J gave up 10 bases, with 18 bases separating them. The germline gives CDR1 SGHVS, CDR2 FQNEAQ. CDR3 size: 15 residues.